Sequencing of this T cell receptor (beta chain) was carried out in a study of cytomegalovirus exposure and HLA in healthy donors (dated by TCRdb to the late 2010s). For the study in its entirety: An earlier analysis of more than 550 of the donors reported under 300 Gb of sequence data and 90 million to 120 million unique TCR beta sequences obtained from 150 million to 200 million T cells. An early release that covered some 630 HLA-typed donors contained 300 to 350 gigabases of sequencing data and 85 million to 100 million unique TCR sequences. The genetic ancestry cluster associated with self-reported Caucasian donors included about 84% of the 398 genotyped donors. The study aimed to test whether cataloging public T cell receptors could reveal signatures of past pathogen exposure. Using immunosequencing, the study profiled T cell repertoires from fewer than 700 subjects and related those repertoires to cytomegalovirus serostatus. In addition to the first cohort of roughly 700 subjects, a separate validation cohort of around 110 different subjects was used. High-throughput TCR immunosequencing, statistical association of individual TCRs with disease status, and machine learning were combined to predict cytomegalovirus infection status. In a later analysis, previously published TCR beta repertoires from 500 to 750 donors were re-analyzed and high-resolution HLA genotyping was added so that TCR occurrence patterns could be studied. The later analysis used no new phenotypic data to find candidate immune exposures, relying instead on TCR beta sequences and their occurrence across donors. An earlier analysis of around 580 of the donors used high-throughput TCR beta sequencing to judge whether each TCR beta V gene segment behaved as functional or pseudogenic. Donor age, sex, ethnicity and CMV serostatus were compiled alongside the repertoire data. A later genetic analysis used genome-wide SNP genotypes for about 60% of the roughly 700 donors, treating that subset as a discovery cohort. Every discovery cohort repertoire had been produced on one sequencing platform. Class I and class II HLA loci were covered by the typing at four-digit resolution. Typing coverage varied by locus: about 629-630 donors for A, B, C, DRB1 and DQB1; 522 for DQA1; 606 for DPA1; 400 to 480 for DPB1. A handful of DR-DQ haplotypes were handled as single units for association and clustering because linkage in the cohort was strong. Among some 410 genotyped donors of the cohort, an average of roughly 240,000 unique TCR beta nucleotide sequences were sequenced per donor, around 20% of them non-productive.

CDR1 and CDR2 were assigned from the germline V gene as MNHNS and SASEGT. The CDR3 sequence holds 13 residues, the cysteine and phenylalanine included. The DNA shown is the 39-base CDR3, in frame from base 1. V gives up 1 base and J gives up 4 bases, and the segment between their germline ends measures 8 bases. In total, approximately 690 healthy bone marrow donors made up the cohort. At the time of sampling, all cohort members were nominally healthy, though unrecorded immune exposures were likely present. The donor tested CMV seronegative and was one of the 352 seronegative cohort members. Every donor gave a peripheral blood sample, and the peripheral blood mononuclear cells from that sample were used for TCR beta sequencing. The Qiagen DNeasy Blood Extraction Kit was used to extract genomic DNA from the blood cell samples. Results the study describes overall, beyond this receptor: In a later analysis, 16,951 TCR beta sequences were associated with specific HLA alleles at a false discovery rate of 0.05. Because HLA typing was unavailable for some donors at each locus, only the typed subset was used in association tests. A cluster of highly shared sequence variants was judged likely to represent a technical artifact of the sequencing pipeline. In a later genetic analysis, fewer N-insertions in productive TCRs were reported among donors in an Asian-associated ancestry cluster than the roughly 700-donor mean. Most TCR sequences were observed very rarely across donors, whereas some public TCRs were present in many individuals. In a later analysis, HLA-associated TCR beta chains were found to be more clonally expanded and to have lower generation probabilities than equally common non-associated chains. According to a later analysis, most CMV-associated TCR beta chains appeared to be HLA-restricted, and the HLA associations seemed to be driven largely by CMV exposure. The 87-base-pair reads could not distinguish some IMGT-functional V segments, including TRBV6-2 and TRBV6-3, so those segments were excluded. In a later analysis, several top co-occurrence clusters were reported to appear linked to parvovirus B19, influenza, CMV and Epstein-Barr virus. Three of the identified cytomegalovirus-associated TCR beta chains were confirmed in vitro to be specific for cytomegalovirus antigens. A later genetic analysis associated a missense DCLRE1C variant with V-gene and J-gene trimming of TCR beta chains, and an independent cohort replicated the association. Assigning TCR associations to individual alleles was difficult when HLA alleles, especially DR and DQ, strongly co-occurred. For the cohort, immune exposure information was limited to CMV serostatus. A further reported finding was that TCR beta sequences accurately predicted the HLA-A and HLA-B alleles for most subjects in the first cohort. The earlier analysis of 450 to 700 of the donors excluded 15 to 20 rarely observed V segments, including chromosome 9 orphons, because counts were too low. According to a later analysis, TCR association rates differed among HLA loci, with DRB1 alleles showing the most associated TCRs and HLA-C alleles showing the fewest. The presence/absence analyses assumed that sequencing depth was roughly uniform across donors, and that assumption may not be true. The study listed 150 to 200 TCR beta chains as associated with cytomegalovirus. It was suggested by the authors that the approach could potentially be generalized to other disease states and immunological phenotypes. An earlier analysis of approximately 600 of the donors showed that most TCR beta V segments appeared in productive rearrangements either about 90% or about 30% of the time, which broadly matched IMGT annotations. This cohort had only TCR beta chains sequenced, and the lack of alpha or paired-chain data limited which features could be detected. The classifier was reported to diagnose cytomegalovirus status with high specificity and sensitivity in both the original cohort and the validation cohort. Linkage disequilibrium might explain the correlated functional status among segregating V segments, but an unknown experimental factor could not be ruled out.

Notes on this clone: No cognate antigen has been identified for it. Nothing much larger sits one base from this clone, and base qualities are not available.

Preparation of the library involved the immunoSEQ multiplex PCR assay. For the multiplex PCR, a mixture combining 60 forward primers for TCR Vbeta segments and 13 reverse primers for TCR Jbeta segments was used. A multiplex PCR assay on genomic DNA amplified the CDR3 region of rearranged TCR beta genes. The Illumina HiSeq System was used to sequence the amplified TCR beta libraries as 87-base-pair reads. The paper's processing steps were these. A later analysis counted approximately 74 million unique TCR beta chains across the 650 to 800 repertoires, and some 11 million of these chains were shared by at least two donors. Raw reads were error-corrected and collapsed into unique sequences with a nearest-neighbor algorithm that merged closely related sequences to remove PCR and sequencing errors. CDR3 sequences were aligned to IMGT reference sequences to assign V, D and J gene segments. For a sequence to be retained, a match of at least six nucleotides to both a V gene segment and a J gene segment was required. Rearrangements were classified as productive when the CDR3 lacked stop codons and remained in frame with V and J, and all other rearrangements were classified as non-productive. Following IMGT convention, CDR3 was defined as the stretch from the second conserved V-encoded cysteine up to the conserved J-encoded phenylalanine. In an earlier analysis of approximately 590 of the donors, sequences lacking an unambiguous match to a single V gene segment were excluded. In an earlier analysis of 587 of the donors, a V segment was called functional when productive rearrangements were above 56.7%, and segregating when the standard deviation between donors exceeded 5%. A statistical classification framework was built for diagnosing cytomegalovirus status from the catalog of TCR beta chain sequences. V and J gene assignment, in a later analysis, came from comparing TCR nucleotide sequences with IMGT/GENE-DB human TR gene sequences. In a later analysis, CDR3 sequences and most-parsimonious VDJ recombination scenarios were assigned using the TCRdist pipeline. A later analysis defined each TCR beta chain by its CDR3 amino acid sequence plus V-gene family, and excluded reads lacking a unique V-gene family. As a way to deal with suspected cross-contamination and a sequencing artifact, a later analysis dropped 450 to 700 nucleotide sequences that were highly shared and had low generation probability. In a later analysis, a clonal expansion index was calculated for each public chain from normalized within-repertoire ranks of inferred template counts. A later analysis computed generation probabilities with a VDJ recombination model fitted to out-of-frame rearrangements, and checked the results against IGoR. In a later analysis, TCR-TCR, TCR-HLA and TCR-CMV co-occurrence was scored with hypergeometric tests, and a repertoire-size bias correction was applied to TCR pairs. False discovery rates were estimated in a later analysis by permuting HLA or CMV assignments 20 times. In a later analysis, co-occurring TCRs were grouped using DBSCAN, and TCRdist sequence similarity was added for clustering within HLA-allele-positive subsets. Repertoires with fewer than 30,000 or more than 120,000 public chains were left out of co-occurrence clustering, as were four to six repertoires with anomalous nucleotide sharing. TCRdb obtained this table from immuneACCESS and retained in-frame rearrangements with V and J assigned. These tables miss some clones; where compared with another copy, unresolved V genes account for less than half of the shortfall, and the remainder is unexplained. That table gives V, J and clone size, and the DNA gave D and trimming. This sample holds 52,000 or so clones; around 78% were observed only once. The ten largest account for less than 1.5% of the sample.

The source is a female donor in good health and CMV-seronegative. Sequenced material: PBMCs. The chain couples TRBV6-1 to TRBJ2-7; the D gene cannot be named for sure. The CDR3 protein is CASSEDIRYEQYF. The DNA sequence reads TGTGCCAGCAGTGAAGACATACGATACGAGCAGTACTTC.